The 15 T cell receptor beta chains reported below all come from one sample, sequenced in a study of follicular helper T cells after annual influenza vaccination. Assay: immunoSEQ multiplex PCR; the TCRdb copy retains only in-frame clones and omits some. The data hold more than 1,300 clones, with about 65% observed a single time. As to time point: 2015-2016 season, 7 days after influenza vaccination. The sequencing used CXCR5+ CD38+ circulating T follicular helper cells from blood, collected 7 days after influenza vaccination. Described subset: circulating Tfh, non-naive CD4+CXCR5+PD-1+ (ICOS+CD38+ or ICOS-CD38-). The receptor set was obtained from an adult who received the influenza vaccine.

The gene calls are TRBV5-1 and TRBJ2-5, with D unresolved. Trimming pared 0 bases from V and 5 bases from J, leaving 14 bases between. Looked up from germline, CDR1 is SGHRS and CDR2 is YFSETQ. CDR3 length: 15 amino acids. CDR3 coding DNA: TGCGCCAGCAGCTTGGTCCAGGCTCCCGGGGAGACCCAGTACTTC. Its translation: CASSLVQAPGETQYF.

The CDR3 DNA follows: TGTGCCAGTAGTACTACTCGGGGGGCTAAGAACACTGAAGCTTTCTTT. It codes for CASSTTRGAKNTEAFF. V usage is TRBV19 and J usage is TRBJ1-1; tentative D call: TRBD1 (6 bases). Germline V gene data show CDR1 as LNHDA and CDR2 as SQIVND (reference sequence). The CDR3 contains 16 residues. With 4 bases removed from V and 1 base from J, the gap between germline ends came to 16 bases.

A remark on this clone: Germline is not matched at one junction end, which may reflect a read error. V usage is TRBV2 and J usage is TRBJ2-2; 8 bases agree with TRBD2. Germline CDR1 and CDR2: SNHLY and FYNNEI. The CDR3 runs 16 residues. CDR3 DNA: TGTGCCAGCAGCGAAGAAGGGGAAGGTAGCGGGGAGGAGCTGTTTTTT. It specifies CASSEEGEGSGEELFF.

The rearrangement uses TRBV7-9 and TRBJ2-2; tentative D call: TRBD2 (7 bases). The CDR3 has 15 amino acids. Germline lookup yields CDR1 SEHNR and CDR2 FQNEAQ (reference sequence). Trimming stripped 6 bases from V and 5 bases from J, with 16 bases between. The CDR3 sequence is CASRPAGAVTGELFF. The CDR3 coding sequence is TGTGCCAGCAGACCCGCGGGGGCGGTTACCGGGGAGCTGTTTTTT.

The J gene is TRBJ2-2, the V gene TRBV6-1, with 7 bases fitting TRBD2. CDR3 size: 15 residues. Germline V CDR1 and CDR2: MNHNS, SASEGT. V dropped 2 bases and J dropped 8; count of bases not matched to a gene: 8. The CDR3 DNA is TGTGCCAGCAGTGAAATGGCGGGAGTCTCAGGGGAGCTGTTTTTT. Residues: CASSEMAGVSGELFF.

The CDR3 nucleotides read TGTGCCAGCACCCTAGCGGGAGGTACGCAGTATTTT. Its protein product is CASTLAGGTQYF. The chain joins TRBV6-1 to TRBJ2-3; 11 bases fit TRBD2. CDR1 and CDR2 from the germline V gene are MNHNS and SASEGT. V lost 7 bases to trimming and J lost 8 bases; unmatched junction nucleotides: 2. The CDR3 is 12 amino acids.

The chain uses TRBV5-5 and TRBJ1-3; D is uncertain. Germline CDR1 reads SGHKS; CDR2 reads YYEKEE (reference sequence). The CDR3 loop spans 15 amino acids. V was pared by 2 bases and J by 0 bases, with 9 bases between. The DNA of the CDR3 is TGTGCCAGCAGCTTTGTCCAAGACTCTGGAAACACCATATATTTT. This codes for CASSFVQDSGNTIYF.

In this sample, this clone turned up a few times. V and J are TRBV7-6 and TRBJ2-3; D not certain. This CDR3 contains 15 residues. From germline, CDR1 is SGHVS and CDR2 FNYEAQ. The germline V and J ends were trimmed by 6 bases and 2 bases, with 15 bases remaining between them. The CDR3 loop is CASRENSLITDTQYF. DNA of the CDR3: TGTGCCAGCAGGGAGAACAGTTTAATCACAGATACGCAGTATTTT.

J is TRBJ2-2 and V is TRBV5-1; possible D gene TRBD1, 6 bases. The CDR3 contains 14 residues. Germline assignment: CDR1 SGHRS and CDR2 YFSETQ. V lost 3 bases and J lost 3, with 9 bases in between. The CDR3 DNA reads as TGCGCCAGCAGCTCCCGGACAGACACCGGGGAGCTGTTTTTT. Its protein product is CASSSRTDTGELFF.

The V gene is TRBV11-2, the J gene TRBJ2-1, with no clear D. Trimming stripped 4 bases from V and 4 bases from J, with 17 bases between. Germline V gives CDR1 SGHAT, CDR2 FQNNGV. This CDR3 has 16 amino acids. Written as DNA, the CDR3 is TGTGCCAGCAGCTCCCTCGGCTACCTAGTATACAATGAGCAGTTCTTC. It translates to CASSSLGYLVYNEQFF.

The rearrangement joins TRBV1 to TRBJ2-2; the table calls TRBD1, which could not be checked here. TRBV1 is described as a pseudogene. CDR3 length: 15 amino acids. The CDR3 coding sequence is TGCACCAGCAGCCAAACAGGGGGATACACCGGGGAGCTGTTTTTT. This translates into CTSSQTGGYTGELFF.

V is TRBV6-1 and J is TRBJ2-3; TRBD2 matches 9 bases. Germline V gene lookup returns CDR1 MNHNS and CDR2 SASEGT. The CDR3 sequence is 14 residues long. V lost 9 bases to trimming and J lost 4 bases; unmatched junction nucleotides: 8. CDR3 in DNA: TGTGCCAGTTCTTTAGCGGGAGCGGCAGATACGCAGTATTTT. Residues: CASSLAGAADTQYF.

The rearrangement links TRBV10-3 to TRBJ1-1; the match to TRBD1 covers 7 bases. The V and J ends lost 6 bases and 1 base, in that order; junction bases with no gene match: 5. CDR1 ENHRY and CDR2 SYGVKD come from the germline V gene. This CDR3 spans 14 amino acids. CDR3 sequence reads: CAISRTGENTEAFF. CDR3 sequence (DNA): TGTGCCATCAGCCGGACAGGCGAGAACACTGAAGCTTTCTTT.

V and J are TRBV7-9 and TRBJ1-3; no definite D call. Germline V gene data show CDR1 as SEHNR and CDR2 as FQNEAQ (reference sequence). V dropped 11 bases and J dropped 0 bases, with 14 bases sitting between them. This CDR3 is built from 14 residues. The CDR3 region is CAFPVAVSGNTIYF. The DNA of the CDR3 is TGTGCCTTTCCGGTGGCCGTCTCTGGAAACACCATATATTTT.

This clone counts as large. This chain joins TRBV15 and TRBJ1-2, with D possibly TRBD1 on 5 matching bases. The CDR3 contains 18 residues. In germline, CDR1 is LNHNV, CDR2 YYDKDF (reference sequence). Trimming left V 1 base short and J 4 bases short, with 22 bases between. DNA of the CDR3: TGTGCCACCAGCAGAGGCTCGGGGGGTCGAACAATTGGCTATGGCTACACCTTC. Translated: CATSRGSGGRTIGYGYTF.